Shown below are 13 T cell receptor beta chains from a single sample sequenced in a study of vaccination and CD4 T cells after COVID-19. The study sequenced cultured CD4+ T cell DNA using the Oncomine TCR Beta short-read assay. One entry per CDR3 protein results from TCRdb running MiXCR on the PCR reads. The repertoire holds around 15,000 distinct CDR3 sequences, with 52% as singletons. For these receptors, no antigen is known. Treatment noted: approximately nine-day PBMC culture with coronavirus spike peptide pools or control peptides (ViraFEST assay). The material sequenced was CD4+ T cells from blood, cultured in vitro, taken before SARS-CoV-2 vaccination. Every receptor here comes from a human donor who had recovered from COVID-19.

The chain couples TRBV6-1 to TRBJ2-3; 9 bases are shared with TRBD1. CDR1 is MNHNS, CDR2 SASEGT, per germline. The CDR3 runs to 14 residues. After removal of 6 bases from V and 5 bases from J, the junction contained 6 bases not matched to a gene. The CDR3 DNA is TGTGCCAGCAGAACAGGGGGCCGGGGAGATACGCAGTATTTT. Translating it yields CASRTGGRGDTQYF.

J is TRBJ1-5 and V is TRBV28; 8 bases align to TRBD1. V lost 6 bases, J lost 5 bases, and 6 bases stayed unmatched. Germline V lookup: CDR1 MDHEN, CDR2 SYDVKM. This CDR3 is 14 amino acids long. CDR3 bases: TGTGCCAGCAGGCATGAACAGGGGGATCAGCCCCAGCATTTT. Residues: CASRHEQGDQPQHF.

The gene calls are TRBV7-2 and TRBJ1-2, with D perhaps matching TRBD1 (5 bases). V shed 4 bases and J shed 7 bases, with 16 bases lying between them. The germline gives CDR1 SGHTA, CDR2 FQGNSA. The CDR3 is made up of 14 amino acids. The chain's CDR3 is CASSYTTGASGYTF. CDR3 nucleotides: TGTGCCAGCAGCTATACGACCGGGGCGAGTGGCTACACCTTC.

This rearrangement joins TRBV5-1 to TRBJ1-6; TRBD1 matches at 8 bases. The germline CDR1 and CDR2 sequences are SGHRS and YFSETQ. CDR3 length: 14 amino acids. J gave up 9 bases and V 4 bases, and 6 bases lay outside the gene matches. CDR3 DNA sequence: TGCGCCAGCAGCGAAGGACAGGGAGTTTCACCCCTCCACTTT. Translation gives CASSEGQGVSPLHF.

The chain is built from TRBV6-2 or TRBV6-3 and TRBJ2-7, with 8 bases fitting TRBD1. Trimming removed 3 bases from V and 7 bases from J; junction bases left unmatched: 5. Germline CDR1 is MNHEY and CDR2 is SVGEGT. The CDR3 covers 13 residues. The CDR3 DNA sequence: TGTGCCAGCAGTTATCGACAGGGGAATGAGCAGTACTTC. This encodes CASSYRQGNEQYF.

The V gene is TRBV20-1, the J gene TRBJ1-6; D is perhaps TRBD1 (6 bases). V lost 3 bases and J 1 base, leaving 7 bases between the germline ends. CDR3 size: 14 residues. Looked up from germline, CDR1 is DFQATT and CDR2 is SNEGSKA (reference sequence). CDR3 DNA: TGCAGTGCTAGGGGGGCTTCCTATAATTCACCCCTCCACTTT. Encoded protein: CSARGASYNSPLHF.

This chain links TRBV11-3 with TRBJ1-1; D call uncertain. Germline values: CDR1 SGHNT, CDR2 YENEEA. This CDR3 has 15 residues. V gave up 1 base and J gave up 2 bases, with 11 bases separating them. The CDR3 loop is CASSLVLGQNTEAFF. The CDR3 DNA sequence: TGTGCCAGCAGCTTAGTATTAGGGCAAAACACTGAAGCTTTCTTT.

This chain links TRBV7-2 with TRBJ1-5; a possible D gene is TRBD1 (5 bases). Germline loops: CDR1 SGHTA, CDR2 FQGNSA. Between the trimmed V and J ends, which lost 5 bases and 9 bases, there was a span of 8 bases. The CDR3 consists of 11 residues. CDR3 bases: TGTGCCAGCAGCGGAACAGGGCCCCAGCATTTT. This translates into CASSGTGPQHF.

The chain carries TRBV19 and TRBJ2-5; 12 bases are a match to TRBD2. The CDR3 extends over 19 amino acids. The germline V gene encodes CDR1 LNHDA and CDR2 SQIVND (reference sequence). The V gene end was trimmed by 5 bases and the J gene end by 5 bases; junction bases not matched to a gene: 18. The CDR3 loop is CASSSPRGPSGRAMETQYF. CDR3 DNA: TGTGCCAGTAGTTCGCCGCGGGGTCCTAGCGGGAGGGCGATGGAGACCCAGTACTTC.

The chain is built from TRBV20-1 and TRBJ2-1; D may be TRBD1 (6 bases). In germline, CDR1 is DFQATT, CDR2 SNEGSKA (reference sequence). The CDR3 loop spans 17 amino acids. Trimming took off 1 base at V and 0 bases at J, with 16 bases between the two ends. The CDR3 sequence: CSARGTGQGSSYNEQFF. Here the CDR3 DNA reads TGCAGTGCTAGAGGCACAGGGCAGGGAAGCTCCTACAATGAGCAGTTCTTC.

The gene calls are TRBV6-2 or TRBV6-3 and TRBJ1-1; D may be TRBD1 (6 bases). This CDR3 is 16 amino acids long. Trimming cost V 4 bases and J 2 bases, with 17 bases left between them. Germline-derived CDR1 and CDR2 are MNHEY and SVGEGT. Written as DNA, the CDR3 is TGTGCCAGCAGTTTATTACCCTCGACAGGAAACACTGAAGCTTTCTTT. Its translation: CASSLLPSTGNTEAFF.

This chain joins TRBV7-2 and TRBJ2-7, with TRBD2 matching over 9 bases. Germline CDR1 is SGHTA and CDR2 is FQGNSA. J gave up 2 bases and V 5 bases, and 4 bases lay outside the gene matches. There are 14 residues in the CDR3. CDR3 protein: CASSPREGPYEQYF. CDR3 bases: TGTGCCAGCAGCCCGCGGGAGGGGCCCTACGAGCAGTACTTC.

The rearrangement links TRBV6-4 to TRBJ1-2; possibly TRBD1 for D (6 bases). Between the trimmed V and J ends, which lost 0 bases and 1 base, there was a span of 9 bases. CDR1 is MRHNA and CDR2 is SNTAGT in the germline V gene. CDR3 length: 15 residues. The DNA of the CDR3 is TGTGCCAGCAGTGACTCTGGCAGGGGTAACTATGGCTACACCTTC. This encodes CASSDSGRGNYGYTF.